This T cell receptor (beta chain) was profiled in a study of T cells in Graves' hyperthyroidism and ophthalmopathy. The study, taken as a whole, reports: Classification by a 13 V-J model distinguished ophthalmopathy from stable hyperthyroidism.

What was amplified from RNA transcripts were TCR beta CDR3 regions. HTBI primers were used for first-round RT-PCR of the TCR CDR3. TCRdb redid the calling of the multiplex PCR reads with MiXCR, one entry per CDR3 protein. The sample contains 540,000 or so distinct CDR3 sequences, more than 45% of which appear only once. This CDR3 comprises 13 residues. V lost 10 bases and J 8 bases, leaving 15 bases between the germline ends. Germline CDR1 LNHNV, CDR2 YYDKDF (reference sequence). Regarding this clonotype: No antigen is known for it.

The sample consisted of peripheral blood or thyroid tissue (not recorded which). This clonotype was obtained from an adult woman with Graves' disease, either hyperthyroidism or ophthalmopathy (not recorded which). This chain links TRBV15 with TRBJ1-6; no clear D. CDR3 protein: CASSLTRDSPLHF. The CDR3 DNA is TGTGCCAGCAGTTTAACCCGTGATTCACCCCTCCACTTT.